The 12 T cell receptor beta chains reported below all come from one sample, sequenced in a study of CD8 T cells in ankylosing spondylitis. In TCRdb, the 5' RACE reads were re-called with MiXCR into one record per CDR3 protein. The table has fewer than 250,000 distinct CDR3 sequences, under 30% seen once. Sequenced: blood, either unsorted or a sorted T cell fraction (not recorded which). These receptors were taken from a male donor with ankylosing spondylitis or in good health (not recorded which).

The sample holds many counts of this clonotype. The chain is built from TRBV4-1 and TRBJ2-5; 7 nucleotides match TRBD2. V gave up 1 base and J gave up 1 base; unmatched junction bases: 6. This CDR3 is 16 amino acids long. Germline V gene lookup returns CDR1 MGHRA and CDR2 YSYEKL. CDR3 in amino acids: CASSQVGRAPQETQYF. CDR3 bases: TGCGCCAGCAGCCAAGTGGGGAGGGCCCCCCAAGAGACCCAGTACTTC.

The chain uses TRBV20-1 and TRBJ2-7; 9 bases align to TRBD2. Germline CDR1 reads DFQATT; CDR2 reads SNEGSKA (reference sequence). Trimming removed 3 bases from V and 2 bases from J; junction bases left unmatched: 5. CDR3 length: 14 residues. CDR3 bases: TGCAGTGCTAGCTGGTCTAGCGGGACCTACGAGCAGTACTTC. This translates into CSASWSSGTYEQYF.

This clonotype was seen ten or more times. The rearrangement links TRBV2 to TRBJ2-4, with TRBD2 matching 12 bases. Germline trimming cut 4 bases from V and 3 bases from J; bases unmatched to any gene: 7. In germline, CDR1 is SNHLY, CDR2 FYNNEI. This CDR3 comprises 17 residues. CDR3 in DNA: TGTGCCAGCAGTGGACCTAGCGGGAGGGCCGTCAAAAACATTCAGTACTTC. Its translation: CASSGPSGRAVKNIQYF.

This clonotype is a singleton in its sample. The chain joins TRBV6-2 or TRBV6-3 to TRBJ2-7; 11 nucleotides align to TRBD2. The germline CDR1 and CDR2 sequences are MNHEY and SVGEGT. This CDR3 comprises 15 residues. V was pared by 6 bases and J by 4 bases, with 8 bases of the junction left unmatched. For the CDR3, the DNA is TGTGCCAGCAGCCAACTAGCGGGAGTTGGTTACGAGCAGTACTTC. It yields the protein CASSQLAGVGYEQYF.

This clonotype was seen a few times. This chain connects TRBV5-1 to TRBJ2-6, with D tentatively TRBD2 (5 bases). CDR3 size: 17 residues. Looked up from germline, CDR1 is SGHRS and CDR2 is YFSETQ. Trimming took off 4 bases at V and 1 base at J, with 15 bases between the two ends. CDR3 in DNA: TGCGCCAGCAGCCCTAACCCAGGAGGATCTGGGGCCAACGTCCTGACTTTC. Its protein is CASSPNPGGSGANVLTF.

In its sample, this clonotype was seen a few times. The gene calls are TRBV5-1 and TRBJ2-7; D is tentatively TRBD1 or TRBD2 (6 bases each). V was trimmed by 5 bases and J by 3 bases, leaving 27 bases between them. This CDR3 has 18 residues. CDR1 SGHRS and CDR2 YFSETQ come from the germline V gene. This CDR3 is CASSFSSVEGGQIYEQYF. In DNA form, the CDR3 reads TGCGCCAGCAGTTTTTCCAGCGTCGAAGGGGGGCAGATCTACGAGCAGTACTTC.

This clonotype was seen at least ten times. The chain joins TRBV4-1 to TRBJ1-4; D is possibly TRBD1 (6 bases). V shed 0 bases and J shed 5 bases, with 28 bases lying between them. The CDR3 has 21 residues. CDR1 and CDR2 from the germline V gene are MGHRA and YSYEKL. CDR3 amino acids: CASSQDGPGKSGLRGNEKLFF. The CDR3 bases are TGCGCCAGCAGCCAAGATGGCCCCGGGAAGTCGGGCTTGAGGGGGAATGAAAAACTGTTTTTT.

This clonotype was observed many times. The CDR3 coding sequence is TGTGCCAGCAGCCCAAGGACTAGCGGGAGTCGCTCCTACAATGAGCAGTTCTTC. It encodes CASSPRTSGSRSYNEQFF. The V and J genes are TRBV9 and TRBJ2-1; 13 bases line up with TRBD2. The CDR3 totals 18 residues. The V segment lost 4 bases and the J segment 0 bases; nucleotides outside the gene matches: 7. Germline V gene sequence: CDR1 SGDLS, CDR2 YYNGEE. Complete variable domain (other parts from reference TRBV9 and TRBJ2-1): DSGVTQTPKHLITATGQRVTLRCSPRSGDLSVYWYQQSLDQGLQFLIQYYNGEERAKGNILERFSAQQFPDLHSELNLSSLELGDSALYFCASSPRTSGSRSYNEQFFGPGTRLTVL.

This clonotype occurred many times. The chain has TRBV5-1 and TRBJ2-5; TRBD1 agrees at 7 bases. Trimming removed 1 base from V and 1 base from J; junction bases left unmatched: 4. Germline V gene data show CDR1 as SGHRS and CDR2 as YFSETQ. The CDR3 is 15 residues long. CDR3 DNA: TGCGCCAGCAGCTTGATGGGACAGCTCCAAGAGACCCAGTACTTC. Protein: CASSLMGQLQETQYF.

This clonotype was detected many times. The V call is TRBV10-3, the J call TRBJ2-3, with unresolved D. The germline CDR1 and CDR2 sequences are ENHRY and SYGVKD. V lost 5 bases, J lost 5 bases, and 8 bases lay in between. The CDR3 loop spans 12 amino acids. The CDR3 DNA follows: TGTGCCATCAGTACGGGCGGAGATACGCAGTATTTT. Amino acid sequence: CAISTGGDTQYF.

J is TRBJ2-6 and V is TRBV6-5; D gene uncertain. V gave up 10 bases and J gave up 1 base, with 5 bases separating them. The germline CDR1 and CDR2 sequences are MNHEY and SVGAGI. The CDR3 extends over 12 amino acids. CDR3 protein: CATTSGANVLTF. Written as DNA, the CDR3 is TGTGCCACCACTTCTGGGGCCAACGTCCTGACTTTC.

The chain has TRBV4-2 and TRBJ2-3; D is unclear. CDR1 and CDR2 (germline): LGHNA, YNFKEQ. This CDR3 is built from 15 residues. Trimming stripped 0 bases from V and 0 bases from J, with 7 bases between. In DNA form, the CDR3 reads TGTGCCAGCAGCCAAGAAGTACCTAGCACAGATACGCAGTATTTT. Its protein is CASSQEVPSTDTQYF.